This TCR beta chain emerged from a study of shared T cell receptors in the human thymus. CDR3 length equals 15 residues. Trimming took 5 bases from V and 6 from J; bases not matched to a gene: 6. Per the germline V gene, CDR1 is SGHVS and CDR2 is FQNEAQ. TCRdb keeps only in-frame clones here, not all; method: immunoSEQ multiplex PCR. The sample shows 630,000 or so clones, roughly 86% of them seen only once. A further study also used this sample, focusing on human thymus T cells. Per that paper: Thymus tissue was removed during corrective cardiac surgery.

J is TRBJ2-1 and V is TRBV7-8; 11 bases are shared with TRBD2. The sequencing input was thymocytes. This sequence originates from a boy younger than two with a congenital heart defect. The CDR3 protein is CASSQTSGEGNEQFF. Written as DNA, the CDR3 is TGTGCCAGCAGCCAGACTAGCGGGGAAGGCAATGAGCAGTTCTTC.